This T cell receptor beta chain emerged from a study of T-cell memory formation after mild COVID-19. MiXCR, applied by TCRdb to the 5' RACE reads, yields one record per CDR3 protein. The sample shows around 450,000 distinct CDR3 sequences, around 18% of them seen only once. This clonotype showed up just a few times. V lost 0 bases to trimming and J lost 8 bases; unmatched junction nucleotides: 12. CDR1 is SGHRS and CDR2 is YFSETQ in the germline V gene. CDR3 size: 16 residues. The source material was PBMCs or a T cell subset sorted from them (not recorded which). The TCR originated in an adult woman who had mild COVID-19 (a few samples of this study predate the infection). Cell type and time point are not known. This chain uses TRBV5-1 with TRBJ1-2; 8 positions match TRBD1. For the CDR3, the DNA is TGCGCCAGCAGCTTGGCCTCGAGGACAGGGATTAACGGCTACACCTTC. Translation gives CASSLASRTGINGYTF. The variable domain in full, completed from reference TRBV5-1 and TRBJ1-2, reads KAGVTQTPRYLIKTRGQQVTLSCSPISGHRSVSWYQQTPGQGLQFLFEYFSETQRNKGNFPGRFSGRQFSNSRSEMNVSTLELGDSALYLCASSLASRTGINGYTFGSGTRLTVV.